These 12 T cell receptor beta chains were sequenced from one sample in a study of OX40 agonist ivuxolimab in advanced cancers. The protocol was immunoSEQ multiplex PCR, while the TCRdb copy is restricted to in-frame clones and leaves out a portion. The sample shows around 43,000 clones, approximately 88% of them seen only once. Sequences were derived from CD4+ or CD8+ T cells sorted from blood, sampled in a trial of the OX40 agonist ivuxolimab. Receptor source: an adult with an advanced solid tumor such as melanoma, head and neck, liver or kidney cancer.

The chain employs TRBV4-1 and TRBJ2-3; TRBD2 might be the D (5 bases). The CDR3 is made up of 14 amino acids. Per germline, CDR1 MGHRA and CDR2 YSYEKL. V was trimmed by 9 bases and J by 4 bases, leaving 17 bases between them. The CDR3 nucleotides read TGCGCCAGTTCCCTAGCTAAGGTAGCAGATACGCAGTATTTT. Translated: CASSLAKVADTQYF.

This clone was recorded only once. This sequence joins TRBV4-2 and TRBJ2-6; no definite D call. V gave up 1 base and J gave up 4 bases, with 5 bases separating them. The germline gives CDR1 LGHNA, CDR2 YNFKEQ. The CDR3 runs to 14 residues. The CDR3 loop reads CASSQGDGANVLTF. In nucleotides, the CDR3 is TGTGCCAGCAGCCAAGGCGACGGGGCCAACGTCCTGACTTTC.

This rearrangement joins TRBV7-2 to TRBJ2-1, with 12 bases fitting TRBD2. The CDR3 extends over 17 amino acids. The J segment lost 1 base and the V segment lost 3 bases, leaving 4 bases of the junction unmatched. CDR1 and CDR2 (germline): SGHTA, FQGNSA. CDR3 coding DNA: TGTGCCAGCAGCTTGTACGGACTAGCGGGGTCCTACAATGAGCAGTTCTTC. It is translated as CASSLYGLAGSYNEQFF.

The chain has TRBV27 and TRBJ2-7; TRBD2 matches 7 bases. The CDR3 consists of 15 residues. Germline V gene lookup returns CDR1 MNHEY and CDR2 SMNVEV (reference sequence). After removal of 5 bases from V and 5 bases from J, the junction contained 12 bases not matched to a gene. The CDR3 protein is CASSPRLALSNEQYF. CDR3 DNA: TGTGCCAGCAGTCCCCGACTAGCCCTCTCGAACGAGCAGTACTTC.

This sequence joins TRBV18 and TRBJ1-2; D gene unclear. The CDR3 is 13 amino acids. The germline gives CDR1 KGHSH, CDR2 LQKENI. Trimming removed 2 bases from V and 11 bases from J, with 15 bases in between. The CDR3 coding sequence is TGTGCCAGCTCACCAAGGCTGTTAGGGTGGTACACCTTC. Translated: CASSPRLLGWYTF.

The rearrangement uses TRBV27 and TRBJ2-7, with 8 bases that match TRBD1. Germline values: CDR1 MNHEY, CDR2 SMNVEV (reference sequence). With V trimmed by 5 bases and J by 3 bases, 6 bases remained unmatched. The CDR3 consists of 14 residues. In nucleotides, the CDR3 is TGTGCCAGCAGTACCGGGACAGGACTCTACGAGCAGTACTTC. Its translation is CASSTGTGLYEQYF.

The chain recombines TRBV7-8 with TRBJ2-7; D is perhaps TRBD2 (6 bases). Germline CDR1 and CDR2: SGHVS and FQNEAQ. With 0 bases removed from V and 2 bases from J, the gap between germline ends came to 11 bases. This CDR3 is 15 amino acids long. The CDR3 spells CASSLAGWGAYEQYF. The DNA of the CDR3 is TGTGCCAGCAGCTTAGCTGGCTGGGGGGCCTACGAGCAGTACTTC.

J is TRBJ1-4 and V is TRBV28, with TRBD1 matching over 7 bases. The CDR3 consists of 15 residues. V shed 10 bases, J shed 4 bases, and the junction held 12 bases outside the gene matches. Per the germline V gene, CDR1 is MDHEN and CDR2 is SYDVKM. CDR3 amino acids: CATLLETGLNEKLFF. The CDR3 DNA sequence: TGTGCCACCTTGCTCGAGACAGGGCTTAATGAAAAACTGTTTTTT.

This CDR3 is CASLGGYNEQFF. CDR3 sequence (DNA): TGTGCCAGCTTAGGAGGGTACAATGAGCAGTTCTTC. The rearrangement uses TRBV18 and TRBJ2-1, with a tentative D call TRBD2 (6 bases). The CDR3 extends over 12 amino acids. Looked up from germline, CDR1 is KGHSH and CDR2 is LQKENI. The V end was cut by 7 bases, the J end by 4 bases, with 8 bases between.

The chain recombines TRBV6-1 with TRBJ2-2; weak D call: TRBD2 (5 bases). The germline V and J ends were trimmed by 7 bases and 5 bases, with 14 bases remaining between them. The germline V gene encodes CDR1 MNHNS and CDR2 SASEGT. The CDR3 loop spans 14 amino acids. CDR3 region: CASTGLPETGELFF. The CDR3 bases are TGTGCCAGCACAGGACTCCCCGAAACCGGGGAGCTGTTTTTT.

The V call is TRBV9, the J call TRBJ1-1; tentatively, D is TRBD1 (6 bases). Germline assignment: CDR1 SGDLS and CDR2 YYNGEE. CDR3 length: 15 residues. V was clipped by 3 bases and J by 3 bases, with 15 bases between them. The CDR3 nucleotides read TGTGCCAGCAGCGACGAGACAGGAAGTGACACTGAAGCTTTCTTT. Its translation is CASSDETGSDTEAFF.

The chain employs TRBV29-1 and TRBJ2-1; 14 bases align to TRBD2. Germline CDR1 is SQVTM and CDR2 is ANQGSEA. Trimming took 7 bases from V and 9 from J; bases not matched to a gene: 11. This CDR3 is built from 15 residues. CDR3 loop: CSAQPGLAGAGEQFF. The DNA for the CDR3 is TGCAGCGCCCAACCGGGACTAGCGGGAGCCGGTGAGCAGTTCTTC.